These T cell receptor beta chains were read from a single sample in a study of shared clonotypes between healthy human individuals. The data were produced by immunoSEQ multiplex PCR, yet TCRdb's version contains in-frame clones alone and is incomplete. In the table there are some 630,000 clones, 96% of which are singletons. Sequenced sample: naive CD8+ T cells sorted from blood. The receptors shown here come from a woman aged 30 to 39 in good health. The CDR3 runs from the conserved cysteine through the conserved F or W. D genes are given only for firm matches. Rows give clone size only sometimes, using once, few, many, or a class for an expanded clone.

clone_size: NA
v_call: TRBV2
cdr3_length: 16
d_call: NA
j_call: TRBJ2-2
cdr3_nt: TGTGCCAGCAGTGAACCTAAGCCGTCTGGCACCGGGGAGCTGTTTTTT
cdr3_aa: CASSEPKPSGTGELFF

clone_size: NA
v_call: TRBV14
cdr3_length: 15
d_call: NA
j_call: TRBJ2-3
cdr3_nt: TGTGCCAGCAGCCCCCTCGTGGGAAGCACAGATACGCAGTATTTT
cdr3_aa: CASSPLVGSTDTQYF

clone_size: few
v_call: TRBV30
cdr3_length: 14
d_call: NA
j_call: TRBJ1-5
cdr3_nt: TGTGCCTGGAGTGTACGGGCCTCAAATCAGCCCCAGCATTTT
cdr3_aa: CAWSVRASNQPQHF

clone_size: few
v_call: TRBV7-9
cdr3_length: 14
d_call: TRBD1
j_call: TRBJ2-7
cdr3_nt: TGTGCCAGCAGCCCCGGGACAGTCTCCTACGAGCAGTACTTC
cdr3_aa: CASSPGTVSYEQYF

clone_size: few
v_call: TRBV19
cdr3_length: 12
d_call: NA
j_call: TRBJ1-1
cdr3_nt: TGTGCCAGCTCGCGAGCGGTCACTGAAGCTTTCTTT
cdr3_aa: CASSRAVTEAFF

clone_size: NA
v_call: TRBV28
cdr3_length: 15
d_call: NA
j_call: TRBJ2-7
cdr3_nt: TGTGCCAGCAGCCAGGAGTACGGAAGCGGCTACGAGCAGTACTTC
cdr3_aa: CASSQEYGSGYEQYF

clone_size: NA
v_call: TRBV5-4
cdr3_length: 14
d_call: TRBD2
j_call: TRBJ2-1
cdr3_nt: TGTGCCAGCAGCCCCGGGACTAGTTCTAATGAGCAGTTCTTC
cdr3_aa: CASSPGTSSNEQFF

clone_size: NA
v_call: TRBV15
cdr3_length: 16
d_call: TRBD2
j_call: TRBJ2-7
cdr3_nt: TGTGCCACCAGCAGAGATGGGCTAGCGGAGAACTACGAGCAGTACTTC
cdr3_aa: CATSRDGLAENYEQYF

clone_size: NA
v_call: TRBV6-1
cdr3_length: 17
d_call: NA
j_call: TRBJ2-1
cdr3_nt: TGTGCCAGCAGTGACCTGACTAGTATTACCGGGAACAGTGAGCAGTTCTTC
cdr3_aa: CASSDLTSITGNSEQFF

clone_size: NA
v_call: TRBV6-1
cdr3_length: 15
d_call: NA
j_call: TRBJ1-3
cdr3_nt: TGTGCCAGCAGTGAAACCCCAGGGTCTGGAAACACCATATATTTT
cdr3_aa: CASSETPGSGNTIYF

clone_size: NA
v_call: TRBV15
cdr3_length: 16
d_call: TRBD2
j_call: TRBJ2-7
cdr3_nt: TGTGCCACCAGCAGAGGGCTAGCGGGAGGCGCCTACGAGCAGTACTTC
cdr3_aa: CATSRGLAGGAYEQYF

clone_size: NA
v_call: TRBV27
cdr3_length: 15
d_call: TRBD1
j_call: TRBJ1-2
cdr3_nt: TGTGCCAGCAGTTCGGACAGGCTGGGGGACTATGGCTACACCTTC
cdr3_aa: CASSSDRLGDYGYTF

clone_size: NA
v_call: TRBV10-1
cdr3_length: 14
d_call: TRBD1
j_call: TRBJ1-1
cdr3_nt: TGCGCCAGCAGTGAGTCGAACAGGGGGAATGGAGCTTTCTTT
cdr3_aa: CASSESNRGNGAFF

clone_size: NA
v_call: TRBV28
cdr3_length: 12
d_call: NA
j_call: TRBJ2-7
cdr3_nt: TGTGCCAGCAGCACGGATTTATTTCTCCCCCACTTC
cdr3_aa: CASSTDLFLPHF

clone_size: NA
v_call: TRBV7-9
cdr3_length: 15
d_call: NA
j_call: TRBJ2-6
cdr3_nt: TGTGCCAGCAGCTTGGAAGGCTCTGGGGCCAACGTCCTGACTTTC
cdr3_aa: CASSLEGSGANVLTF

clone_size: NA
v_call: TRBV28
cdr3_length: 15
d_call: NA
j_call: TRBJ2-3
cdr3_nt: TGTGCCAGCAGTTTCCCGGGGACACGCACAGATACGCAGTATTTT
cdr3_aa: CASSFPGTRTDTQYF

clone_size: NA
v_call: TRBV27
cdr3_length: 13
d_call: TRBD2
j_call: TRBJ2-7
cdr3_nt: TGTGCCAGCTCATATAGCGGGAACTACGAGCAGTACTTC
cdr3_aa: CASSYSGNYEQYF

clone_size: NA
v_call: TRBV10-2
cdr3_length: 15
d_call: NA
j_call: TRBJ1-4
cdr3_nt: TGCGCCAGCAGTGAGGGGGCAGCAACTAATGAAAAACTGTTTTTT
cdr3_aa: CASSEGAATNEKLFF

clone_size: NA
v_call: TRBV7-9
cdr3_length: 14
d_call: TRBD1
j_call: TRBJ2-7
cdr3_nt: TGTGCCAGCAGGGCGGGACAGGGGCGTTACGAGCAGTACTTC
cdr3_aa: CASRAGQGRYEQYF

clone_size: once
v_call: TRBV10-3
cdr3_length: 12
d_call: NA
j_call: TRBJ2-5
cdr3_nt: TGTGCCATCAGTGAGCCTGGAGAGACCCAGTACTTC
cdr3_aa: CAISEPGETQYF

clone_size: once
v_call: TRBV13
cdr3_length: 11
d_call: NA
j_call: TRBJ1-1
cdr3_nt: TGTGCCAGCAGCTCGGGGACCGAAGCTTTCTTT
cdr3_aa: CASSSGTEAFF

clone_size: NA
v_call: TRBV21-1
cdr3_length: 14
d_call: NA
j_call: TRBJ2-1
cdr3_nt: TGTGCCAGCAGTAAACTAGCGGGAGGCGATGAGCAGTTCTTC
cdr3_aa: CASSKLAGGDEQFF

clone_size: NA
v_call: TRBV21-1
cdr3_length: 15
d_call: NA
j_call: TRBJ2-2
cdr3_nt: TGTGCCAGCAGGGGCCCTAGCGGGAGTTCCGGGGAGCTGTTTTTT
cdr3_aa: CASRGPSGSSGELFF